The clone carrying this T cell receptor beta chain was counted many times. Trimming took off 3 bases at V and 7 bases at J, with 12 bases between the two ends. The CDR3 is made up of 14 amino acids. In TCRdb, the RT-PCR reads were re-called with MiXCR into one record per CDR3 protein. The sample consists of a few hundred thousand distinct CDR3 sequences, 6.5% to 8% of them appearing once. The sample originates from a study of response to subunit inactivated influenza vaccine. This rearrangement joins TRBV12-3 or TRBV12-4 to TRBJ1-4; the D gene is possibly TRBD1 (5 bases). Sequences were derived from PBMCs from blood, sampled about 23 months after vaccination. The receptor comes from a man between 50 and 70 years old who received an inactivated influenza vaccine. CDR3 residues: CASSLGGRREKLFF. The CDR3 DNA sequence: TGTGCCAGCAGTTTGGGGGGGAGGCGTGAAAAACTGTTTTTT.